This TCR beta chain was identified during a study of T cells after yellow fever vaccination. Researchers made TCR cDNA using 5'RACE template switching, and this step added a universal primer site and UMIs. TCRdb analysed the 5' RACE reads with MiXCR anew, one entry per CDR3 protein. The sample consists of hundreds of thousands of distinct CDR3 sequences, 18% of them appearing once. About this clonotype itself: Its antigen is unknown.

Trimming took off 0 bases at V and 5 bases at J, with 21 bases between the two ends. This CDR3 is 18 amino acids long. Germline V lookup: CDR1 MNHEY, CDR2 SVGAGI. Study-level points and caveats: On re-exposure, the response was weaker but peaked faster, at day 5 versus 15. Re-detected after boosting: most primary clones, around 96% of CD4 and around 86% of CD8. CD4 and CD8 compartments shared a small share of clonotypes, likely from convergent recombination.

The chain carries TRBV6-5 and TRBJ2-3; a possible D gene is TRBD2 (5 bases). The clonotype comes from a young man who received the YFV17D yellow fever vaccine. Here the sequenced sample was PBMCs, taken before the yellow fever booster vaccination. In DNA form, the CDR3 reads TGTGCCAGCAGTTACTCCGTGACGGGGAGTGCTCTCGGAGATACGCAGTATTTT. It specifies CASSYSVTGSALGDTQYF.